This T cell receptor (beta chain) was captured by sequencing in a study of glioma-infiltrating T cells. Whole-study findings and limits: CDR3 overlap between tissue and blood was very small.

Amplification of TCR alpha and beta CDR3 regions from RNA used iRepertoire nested multiplex PCR. One-step reverse transcription and amplification started from about 100-400 ng of tissue mRNA or PBMC total RNA. TCRdb ran MiXCR on the multiplex PCR reads and lists one entry per CDR3 protein. Of about 130,000 distinct CDR3 sequences detected, about 25% appear once; the ten largest clones hold 27%. This clonotype was seen many times. Its antigen is not known. CDR1 and CDR2 (germline): MNHNY, SVGAGI (reference sequence). Trimming cost V 1 base and J 10 bases, with 17 bases left between them. The CDR3 consists of 16 residues.

The chain couples TRBV6-6 to TRBJ1-6; D is perhaps TRBD1 (5 bases). The sequence came from a human donor with low-grade glioma or glioblastoma, undergoing nonglioma brain surgery, or in good health (not recorded which). The material sequenced was glioma tissue, nonneoplastic brain tissue, or PBMCs (not recorded which). The CDR3 DNA is TGTGCCAGCAGTTACTTTTCGATGGACACCGGATCACCCCTCCACTTT. This sequence encodes CASSYFSMDTGSPLHF.